This entry lists 11 T cell receptor beta chains sequenced from one sample in a study of shared clonotypes between healthy human individuals. Sequencing used immunoSEQ multiplex PCR; TCRdb keeps in-frame clones, though not all of them. The data show 750,000 to 1,000,000 clones, 85% to 95% seen once. Positively selected for CCR7, the CD45RO-negative cells used as naive CD8 cells excluded terminally differentiated effector memory CD45RA+ cells. Input material: naive CD8+ T cells sorted from blood. The receptors were sampled from a man aged 25 to 45 in good health.

The V and J genes are TRBV15 and TRBJ2-1; 10 positions match TRBD2. Unmatched junction bases numbered 1, after V lost 6 bases and J lost 5 bases. The germline CDR1 and CDR2 sequences are LNHNV and YYDKDF (reference sequence). This CDR3 contains 13 residues. The CDR3 DNA is TGTGCCACCAGAGCGGGAGGGGACAATGAGCAGTTCTTC. Its protein product is CATRAGGDNEQFF.

The chain recombines TRBV5-5 with TRBJ1-3; D might be TRBD1 (6 bases). Trimming removed 4 bases from V and 0 bases from J, with 11 bases in between. The germline gives CDR1 SGHKS, CDR2 YYEKEE (reference sequence). The CDR3 covers 15 residues. CDR3 residues: CASSLDRNSGNTIYF. CDR3 sequence (DNA): TGTGCCAGCAGCCTAGACAGGAACTCTGGAAACACCATATATTTT.

The gene calls are TRBV4-1 and TRBJ1-5, with 7 bases that match TRBD1. The germline CDR1 and CDR2 sequences are MGHRA and YSYEKL. The CDR3 loop spans 15 amino acids. V shed 1 base and J 5 bases; nucleotides not matched to a gene: 5. DNA for the CDR3: TGCGCCAGCAGCCAAGGGTGGACAGGCGATCAGCCCCAGCATTTT. Translation gives CASSQGWTGDQPQHF.

The rearrangement joins TRBV5-5 to TRBJ2-7; D may be TRBD2 (5 bases). The V gene lost 5 bases and the J gene lost 2 bases, with 8 bases spanning the gap. The germline V gene encodes CDR1 SGHKS and CDR2 YYEKEE (reference sequence). The CDR3 is made up of 12 amino acids. The CDR3 sequence is CASSRGTYEQYF. CDR3 DNA sequence: TGTGCCAGCAGTCGGGGAACCTACGAGCAGTACTTC. The full variable domain, completed using reference TRBV5-5 and TRBJ2-7, is DAGVTQSPTHLIKTRGQQVTLRCSPISGHKSVSWYQQVLGQGPQFIFQYYEKEERGRGNFPDRFSARQFPNYSSELNVNALLLGDSALYLCASSRGTYEQYFGPGTRLTVT.

The chain combines TRBV5-5 with TRBJ2-3, with D perhaps TRBD1 (6 bases). Germline V gene data show CDR1 as SGHKS and CDR2 as YYEKEE (reference sequence). The CDR3 contains 15 residues. V was cut by 1 base and J by 4 bases, with 13 bases left in between. The CDR3 DNA reads TGTGCCAGCAGCTTGAGTAACAGGGTGGCAGATACGCAGTATTTT. Encoded protein: CASSLSNRVADTQYF.

The CDR3 reads CASSLGQGALLFNEQFF. CDR3 nucleotide sequence: TGTGCCAGCAGCTTAGGACAGGGGGCCCTGTTGTTCAATGAGCAGTTCTTC. J is TRBJ2-1 and V is TRBV9; TRBD1 matches at 11 bases. Germline lookup yields CDR1 SGDLS and CDR2 YYNGEE. With 4 bases clipped from V and 6 bases from J, the junction kept 12 bases outside the gene matches. The CDR3 is made up of 17 amino acids.

This clone is a singleton in its sample. This chain joins TRBV20-1 and TRBJ2-7; D not resolved. V was shortened by 3 bases and J by 7 bases, with 7 bases between the two germline ends. In germline, CDR1 is DFQATT, CDR2 SNEGSKA (reference sequence). There are 10 residues in the CDR3. In DNA form, the CDR3 reads TGCAGTGCTAGCGGCATTGAGCAGTACTTC. It yields the protein CSASGIEQYF.

The J gene is TRBJ1-1, the V gene TRBV6-6, with 7 bases matching TRBD1. The CDR3 extends over 14 amino acids. CDR1 is MNHNY, CDR2 SVGAGI, per germline (reference sequence). The J segment lost 4 bases and the V segment lost 4 bases, leaving 6 bases of the junction unmatched. The CDR3 loop is CASSSSGDSTEAFF. The CDR3 DNA is TGTGCCAGCAGTTCCTCCGGGGACAGCACTGAAGCTTTCTTT.

On this clone: The sample contains more than one DNA sequence encoding this CDR3. The chain couples TRBV9 to TRBJ2-3; D is tentatively TRBD1 or TRBD2 (5 bases each). CDR3 length equals 14 residues. Germline V lookup: CDR1 SGDLS, CDR2 YYNGEE. V was cut by 2 bases and J by 0 bases, with 7 bases left in between. The CDR3 nucleotides are TGTGCCAGCAGCGTTTGGGGGAGCACAGATACGCAGTATTTT. This gives the protein CASSVWGSTDTQYF.

For this clone: Additional DNA sequences in this sample encode the identical CDR3. The chain is built from TRBV4-3 and TRBJ2-7; the D gene is possibly TRBD2 (5 bases). CDR3 length: 13 amino acids. CDR1 and CDR2 from the germline V gene are LGHNA and YSLEER. Trimming left V 1 base short and J 3 bases short, with 7 bases between. The CDR3 nucleotides read TGCGCCAGCAGCCAAGGAGGGAGCTACGAGCAGTACTTC. The encoded protein is CASSQGGSYEQYF.

The chain carries TRBV28 and TRBJ2-7; TRBD2 aligns across 12 bases. Germline lookup yields CDR1 MDHEN and CDR2 SYDVKM. The length of the CDR3 is 14 residues. The V segment lost 3 bases and the J segment 7 bases; nucleotides outside the gene matches: 4. CDR3 residues: CASSFLAGGWEQYF. CDR3 nucleotides: TGTGCCAGCAGTTTTCTAGCGGGAGGGTGGGAGCAGTACTTC.